Below, one TCR beta chain is given with its context. The entry originates in a study of T cell changes during pregnancy in multiple sclerosis. The CDR3 runs 14 residues. Germline CDR1 and CDR2: LGHNA and YSLEER. With 2 bases removed from V and 2 bases from J, the gap between germline ends came to 9 bases. Produced via immunoSEQ multiplex PCR; TCRdb's table is partial and in-frame only. The data contain around 33,000 clones, just over 90% of them singletons. This chain links TRBV4-3 with TRBJ1-2; D uncertain. This receptor was obtained from a female donor with multiple sclerosis, enrolled in a pregnancy study. The sample here was CD4+ T cells from peripheral blood mononuclear cells, taken after pregnancy. The CDR3 coding sequence is TGCGCCAGCAGCCAAACCACGGGAAACTATGGCTACACCTTC. Amino acids: CASSQTTGNYGYTF.